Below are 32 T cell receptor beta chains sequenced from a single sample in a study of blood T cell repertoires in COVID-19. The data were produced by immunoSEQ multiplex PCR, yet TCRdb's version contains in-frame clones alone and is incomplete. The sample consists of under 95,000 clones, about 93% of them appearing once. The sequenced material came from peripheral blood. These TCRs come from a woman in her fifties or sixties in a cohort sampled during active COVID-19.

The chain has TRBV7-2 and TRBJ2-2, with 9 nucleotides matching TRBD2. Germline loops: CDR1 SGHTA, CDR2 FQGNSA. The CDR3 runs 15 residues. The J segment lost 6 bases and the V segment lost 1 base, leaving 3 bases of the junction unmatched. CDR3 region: CASSLERGAPGELFF. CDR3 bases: TGTGCCAGCAGCTTAGAGCGGGGGGCCCCCGGGGAGCTGTTTTTT.

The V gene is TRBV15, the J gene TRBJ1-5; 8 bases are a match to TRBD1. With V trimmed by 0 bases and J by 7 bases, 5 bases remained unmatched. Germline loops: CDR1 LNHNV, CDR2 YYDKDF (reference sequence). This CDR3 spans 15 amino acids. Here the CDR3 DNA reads TGTGCCACCAGCAGAGAACGGACAGGGAAGCAGCCCCAGCATTTT. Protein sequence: CATSRERTGKQPQHF.

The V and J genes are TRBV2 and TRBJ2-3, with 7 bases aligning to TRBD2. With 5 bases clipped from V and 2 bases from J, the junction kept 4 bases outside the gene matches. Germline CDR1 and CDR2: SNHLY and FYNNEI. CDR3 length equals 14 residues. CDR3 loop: CASSYGGDTDTQYF. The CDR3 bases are TGTGCCAGCAGTTATGGGGGGGACACAGATACGCAGTATTTT.

The CDR3 reads CAISGTAGGLYEQYF. CDR3 DNA: TGTGCCATCAGTGGGACTGCGGGGGGCCTATACGAGCAGTACTTC. This chain connects TRBV10-3 to TRBJ2-7; 8 positions agree with TRBD2. This CDR3 is built from 15 residues. J gave up 4 bases and V 4 bases, and 9 bases lay outside the gene matches. CDR1 ENHRY and CDR2 SYGVKD come from the germline V gene.

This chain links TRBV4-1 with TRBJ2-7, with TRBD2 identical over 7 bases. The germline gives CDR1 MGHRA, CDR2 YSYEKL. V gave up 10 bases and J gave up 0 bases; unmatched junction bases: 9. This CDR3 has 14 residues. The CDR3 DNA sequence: TGCGCCAATGGGGAGGGGATCAGCTCCTACGAGCAGTACTTC. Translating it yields CANGEGISSYEQYF.

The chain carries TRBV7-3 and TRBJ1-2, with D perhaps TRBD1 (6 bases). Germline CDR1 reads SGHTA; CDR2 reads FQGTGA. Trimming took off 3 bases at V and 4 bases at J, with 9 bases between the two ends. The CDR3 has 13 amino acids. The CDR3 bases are TGTGCCAGCAGCTTGGACAGCTTCTATGGCTACACCTTC. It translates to CASSLDSFYGYTF. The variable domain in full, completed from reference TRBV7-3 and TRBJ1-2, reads GAGVSQTPSNKVTEKGKYVELRCDPISGHTALYWYRQSLGQGPEFLIYFQGTGAADDSGLPNDRFFAVRPEGSVSTLKIQRTERGDSAVYLCASSLDSFYGYTFGSGTRLTVV.

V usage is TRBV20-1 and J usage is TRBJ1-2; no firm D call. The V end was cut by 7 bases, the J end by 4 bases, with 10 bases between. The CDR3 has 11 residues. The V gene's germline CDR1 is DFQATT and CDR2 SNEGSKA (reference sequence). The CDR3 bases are TGCAGTGGGGAAGGAGGCTATGGCTACACCTTC. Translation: CSGEGGYGYTF.

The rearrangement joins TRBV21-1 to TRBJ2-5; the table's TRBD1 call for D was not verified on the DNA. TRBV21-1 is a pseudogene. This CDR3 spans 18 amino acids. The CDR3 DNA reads TGTGCCAGCAGCAAGAATGGGATCCCCAGGGGGTCGCAAGAGACCCAGTACTTC. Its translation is CASSKNGIPRGSQETQYF.

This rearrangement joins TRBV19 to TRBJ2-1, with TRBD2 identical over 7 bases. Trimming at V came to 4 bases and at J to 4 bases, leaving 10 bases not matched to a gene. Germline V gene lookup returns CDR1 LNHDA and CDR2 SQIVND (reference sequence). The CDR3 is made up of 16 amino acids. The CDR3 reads CASSTGRGSFYNEQFF. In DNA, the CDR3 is TGTGCCAGTAGTACCGGTCGCGGGAGTTTTTACAATGAGCAGTTCTTC.

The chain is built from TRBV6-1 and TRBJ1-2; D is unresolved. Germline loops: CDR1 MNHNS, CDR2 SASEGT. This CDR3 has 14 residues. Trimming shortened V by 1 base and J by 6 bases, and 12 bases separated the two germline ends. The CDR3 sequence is CASSEVGGWHGYTF. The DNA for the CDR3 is TGTGCCAGCAGTGAAGTCGGAGGGTGGCATGGCTACACCTTC.

The CDR3 nucleotides are TGTGCCAGCACCGAAACAGGGTTCCGGGGCTACACCTTC. This encodes CASTETGFRGYTF. V gene TRBV2 combines with J gene TRBJ1-2, with D perhaps matching TRBD1 (6 bases). V lost 7 bases, J lost 8 bases, and 17 bases lay in between. CDR1 SNHLY and CDR2 FYNNEI come from the germline V gene. This CDR3 spans 13 amino acids.

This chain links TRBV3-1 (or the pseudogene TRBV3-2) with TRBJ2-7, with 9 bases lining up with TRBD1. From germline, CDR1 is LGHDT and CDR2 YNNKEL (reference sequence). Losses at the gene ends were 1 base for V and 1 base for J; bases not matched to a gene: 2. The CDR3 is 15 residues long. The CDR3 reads CASSQVGTGSYEQYF. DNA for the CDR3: TGTGCCAGCAGCCAAGTGGGGACAGGGTCCTACGAGCAGTACTTC.

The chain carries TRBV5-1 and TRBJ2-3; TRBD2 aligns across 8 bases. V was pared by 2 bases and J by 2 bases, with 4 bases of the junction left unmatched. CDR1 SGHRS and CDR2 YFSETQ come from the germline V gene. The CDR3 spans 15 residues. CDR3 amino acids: CASSFGGRPTDTQYF. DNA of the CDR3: TGCGCCAGCAGCTTCGGCGGGAGGCCCACAGATACGCAGTATTTT.

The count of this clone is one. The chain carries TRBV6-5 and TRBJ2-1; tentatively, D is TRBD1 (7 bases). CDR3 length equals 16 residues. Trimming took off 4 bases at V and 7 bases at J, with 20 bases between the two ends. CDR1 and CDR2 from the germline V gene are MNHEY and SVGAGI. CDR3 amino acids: CASSSLHRGGGNEQFF. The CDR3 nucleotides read TGTGCCAGCAGTTCGTTGCACAGGGGTGGGGGGAATGAGCAGTTCTTC.

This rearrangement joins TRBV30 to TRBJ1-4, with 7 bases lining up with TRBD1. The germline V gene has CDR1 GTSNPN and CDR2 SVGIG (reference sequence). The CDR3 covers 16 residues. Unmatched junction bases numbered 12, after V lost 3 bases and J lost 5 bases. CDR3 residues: CAWSLRRDSVNEKLFF. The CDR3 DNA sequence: TGTGCCTGGAGCCTCCGCCGGGACAGCGTAAATGAAAAACTGTTTTTT. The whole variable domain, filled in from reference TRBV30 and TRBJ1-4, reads SQTIHQWPATLVQPVGSPLSLECTVEGTSNPNLYWYRQAAGRGLQLLFYSVGIGQISSEVPQNLSASRPQDRQFILSSKKLLLSDSGFYLCAWSLRRDSVNEKLFFGSGTQLSVL.

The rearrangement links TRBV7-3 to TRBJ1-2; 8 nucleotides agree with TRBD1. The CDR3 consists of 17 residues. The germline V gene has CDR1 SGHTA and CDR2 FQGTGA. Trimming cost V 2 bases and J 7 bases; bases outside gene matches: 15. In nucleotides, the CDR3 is TGTGCCAGCAGCTTATATCCCCAAGACCAGGGGGCTTCTGGCTACACCTTC. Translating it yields CASSLYPQDQGASGYTF.

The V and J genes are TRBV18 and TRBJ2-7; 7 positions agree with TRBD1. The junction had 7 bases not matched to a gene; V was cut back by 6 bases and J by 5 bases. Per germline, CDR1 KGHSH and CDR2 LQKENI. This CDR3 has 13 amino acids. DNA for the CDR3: TGTGCCAGCTCGACAGACAGGGCCGACGAGCAGTACTTC. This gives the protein CASSTDRADEQYF.

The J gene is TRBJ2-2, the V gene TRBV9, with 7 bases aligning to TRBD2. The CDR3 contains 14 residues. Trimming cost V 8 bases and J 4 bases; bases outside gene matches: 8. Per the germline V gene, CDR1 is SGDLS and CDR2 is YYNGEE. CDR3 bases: TGTGCCAGTCGGTCTAAGCGGGGCACCGGGGAGCTGTTTTTT. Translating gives CASRSKRGTGELFF.

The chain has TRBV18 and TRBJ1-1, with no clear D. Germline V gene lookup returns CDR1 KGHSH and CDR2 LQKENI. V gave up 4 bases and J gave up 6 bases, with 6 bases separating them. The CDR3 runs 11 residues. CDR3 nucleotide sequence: TGTGCCAGCTCACTACGGGCTGAAGCTTTCTTT. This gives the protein CASSLRAEAFF.

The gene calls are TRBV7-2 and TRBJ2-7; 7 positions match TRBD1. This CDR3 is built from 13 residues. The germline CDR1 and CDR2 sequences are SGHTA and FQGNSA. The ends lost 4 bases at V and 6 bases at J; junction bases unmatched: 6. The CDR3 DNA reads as TGTGCCAGCAGCTCCCGGACAGGCGGCGAGCAGTACTTC. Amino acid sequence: CASSSRTGGEQYF.

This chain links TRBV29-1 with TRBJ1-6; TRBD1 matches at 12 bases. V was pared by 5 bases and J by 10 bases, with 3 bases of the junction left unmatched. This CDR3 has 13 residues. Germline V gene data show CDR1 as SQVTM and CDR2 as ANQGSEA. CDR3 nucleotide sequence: TGCAGCGTTCGGGACAGGGGGCACTCACCCCTCCACTTT. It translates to CSVRDRGHSPLHF.

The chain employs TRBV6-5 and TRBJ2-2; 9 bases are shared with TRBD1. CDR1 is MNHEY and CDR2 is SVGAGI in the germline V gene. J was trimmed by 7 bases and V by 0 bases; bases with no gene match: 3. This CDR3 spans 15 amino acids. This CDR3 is CASSYSTGGIGELFF. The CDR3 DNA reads TGTGCCAGCAGTTACTCGACAGGGGGTATCGGGGAGCTGTTTTTT.

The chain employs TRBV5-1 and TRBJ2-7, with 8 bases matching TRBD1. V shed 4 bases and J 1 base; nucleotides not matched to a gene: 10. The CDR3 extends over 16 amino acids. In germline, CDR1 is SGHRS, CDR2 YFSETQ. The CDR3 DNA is TGCGCCAGCAGCCGTATGGACAGGGCCACATCCTACGAGCAGTACTTC. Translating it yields CASSRMDRATSYEQYF.

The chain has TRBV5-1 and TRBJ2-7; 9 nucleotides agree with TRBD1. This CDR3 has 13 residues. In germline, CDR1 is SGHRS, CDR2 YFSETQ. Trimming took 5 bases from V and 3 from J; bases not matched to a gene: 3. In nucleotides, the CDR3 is TGCGCCAGCAGGCCGGGACAGGGCTACGAGCAGTACTTC. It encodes CASRPGQGYEQYF.

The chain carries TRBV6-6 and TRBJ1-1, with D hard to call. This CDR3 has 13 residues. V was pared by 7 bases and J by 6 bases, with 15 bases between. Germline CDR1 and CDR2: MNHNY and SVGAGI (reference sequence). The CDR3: CASNGLGGAEAFF. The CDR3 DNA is TGTGCCAGCAACGGACTCGGAGGCGCTGAAGCTTTCTTT.

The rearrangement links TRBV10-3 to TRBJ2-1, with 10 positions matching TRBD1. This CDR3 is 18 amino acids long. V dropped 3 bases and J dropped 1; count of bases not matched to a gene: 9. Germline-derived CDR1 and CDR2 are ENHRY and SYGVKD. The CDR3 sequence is CAISDPGQGLTSYNEQFF. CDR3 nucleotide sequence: TGTGCCATCAGTGACCCGGGACAGGGGTTAACATCCTACAATGAGCAGTTCTTC.

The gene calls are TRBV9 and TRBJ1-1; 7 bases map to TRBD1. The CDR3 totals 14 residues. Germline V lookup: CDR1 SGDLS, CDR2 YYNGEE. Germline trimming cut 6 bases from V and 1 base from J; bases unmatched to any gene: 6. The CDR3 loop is CASTLGQTNTEAFF. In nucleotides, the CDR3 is TGTGCCAGCACCCTGGGACAGACGAACACTGAAGCTTTCTTT.

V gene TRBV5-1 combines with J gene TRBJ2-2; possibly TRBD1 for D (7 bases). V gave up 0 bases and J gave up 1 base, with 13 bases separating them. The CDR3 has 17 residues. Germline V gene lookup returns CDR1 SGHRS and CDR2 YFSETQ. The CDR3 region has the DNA TGCGCCAGCAGCTTGGTATTCCAGGGGGGGAACACCGGGGAGCTGTTTTTT. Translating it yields CASSLVFQGGNTGELFF.

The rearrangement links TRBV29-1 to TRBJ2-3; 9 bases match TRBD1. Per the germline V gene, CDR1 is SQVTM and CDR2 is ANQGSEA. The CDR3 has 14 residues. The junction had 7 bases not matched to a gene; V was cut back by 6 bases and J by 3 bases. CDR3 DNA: TGCAGCGTCGGGACAGGGTCGGGGACAGATACGCAGTATTTT. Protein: CSVGTGSGTDTQYF.

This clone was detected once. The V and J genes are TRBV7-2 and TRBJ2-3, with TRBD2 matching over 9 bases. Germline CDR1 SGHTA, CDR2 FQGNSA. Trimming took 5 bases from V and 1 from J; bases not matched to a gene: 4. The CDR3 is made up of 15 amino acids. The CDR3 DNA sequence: TGTGCCAGCAGCCTTAGCGGGGGACGCACAGATACGCAGTATTTT. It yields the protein CASSLSGGRTDTQYF.

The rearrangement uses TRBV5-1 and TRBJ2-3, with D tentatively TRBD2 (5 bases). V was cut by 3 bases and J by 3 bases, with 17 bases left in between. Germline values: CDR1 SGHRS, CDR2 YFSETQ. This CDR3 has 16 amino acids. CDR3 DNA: TGCGCCAGCAGCTGGCGGGCCGAAGGTGGGACAGATACGCAGTATTTT. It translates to CASSWRAEGGTDTQYF.

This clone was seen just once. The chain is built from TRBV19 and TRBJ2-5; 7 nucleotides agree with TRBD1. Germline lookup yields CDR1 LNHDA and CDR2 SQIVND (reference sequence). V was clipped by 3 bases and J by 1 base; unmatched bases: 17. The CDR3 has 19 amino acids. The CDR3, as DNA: TGTGCCAGTAGTATTGTAAAGGAACAGGGGATTAGATTCCAAGAGACCCAGTACTTC. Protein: CASSIVKEQGIRFQETQYF. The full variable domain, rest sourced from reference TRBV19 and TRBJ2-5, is DGGITQSPKYLFRKEGQNVTLSCEQNLNHDAMYWYRQDPGQGLRLIYYSQIVNDFQKGDIAEGYSVSREKKESFPLTVTSAQKNPTAFYLCASSIVKEQGIRFQETQYFGPGTRLLVL.